The rows below give T cell receptor beta chains drawn from one sample of a study of T cells in Graves' hyperthyroidism and ophthalmopathy. One entry per CDR3 protein results from TCRdb running MiXCR on the multiplex PCR reads. The sample holds around 300,000 distinct CDR3 sequences; roughly 13% are singletons and the top ten take approximately 7.8%. The material sequenced was blood. These receptors all come from a woman aged 25 to 39 with Graves' hyperthyroidism that later progressed to Graves' ophthalmopathy. CDR3s include the opening cysteine and the closing phenylalanine or tryptophan. A D gene is named only where the DNA matches it firmly. Size is stated for part of the rows, as once, few or many counts, or as a class when the clone is expanded.

d_gene	abundance	v_gene	len	j_gene	CDR3nt	CDR3aa
.	few	TRBV6-1	16	TRBJ2-2	TGTGCCAGCAGTCATAGAGCCCCCAAAGTGGTCGGGGAGCTGTTTTTT	CASSHRAPKVVGELFF
.	many	TRBV11-2	16	TRBJ2-5	TGTGCCAGCAGCTCCTGGACACAGGGTGCGGGGGAGACCCAGTACTTC	CASSSWTQGAGETQYF
.	few	TRBV3-2	17	TRBJ2-7	TGTGCCAGCAGCCAAGATCACAGCGGGAGAAGGACCTACGAGCAGTACTTC	CASSQDHSGRRTYEQYF
TRBD2	many	TRBV20-1	18	TRBJ2-1	TGCAGTGCTAGAGGGGCGGGGGTAGCGGGAGGGTCCTACAATGAGCAGTTCTTC	CSARGAGVAGGSYNEQFF
.	.	TRBV28	21	TRBJ2-6	TGTGCCAGCATGTCCTGGTCCGTTACAGGGGAGGCCAGCTCTGGGGCCAACGTCCTGACTTTC	CASMSWSVTGEASSGANVLTF
.	few	TRBV12-3/TRBV12-4	12	TRBJ2-7	TGTGCCAGCAGCTACCCTGGTTTCGAGCAGTACTTC	CASSYPGFEQYF
TRBD1	many	TRBV13	17	TRBJ2-3	TGTGCCAGCCTTCTCAGGACAGGGGGCCTCATCACAGATACGCAGTATTTT	CASLLRTGGLITDTQYF
.	.	TRBV15	14	TRBJ1-6	TGTGCCACCAGCAGAGTAAGGGCGGATTCACCCCTCCACTTT	CATSRVRADSPLHF
.	few	TRBV19	12	TRBJ1-5	TGTGCCAGTAGTATTAGCAATCAGCCCCAGCATTTT	CASSISNQPQHF
TRBD2	many	TRBV13	14	TRBJ2-7	TGTGCCAGCAGCCCTAGCCCTAGCGGCTACGAGCAGTACTTC	CASSPSPSGYEQYF
.	many	TRBV28	14	TRBJ2-6	TGTGCCAGCAGTTTACGGTCGGGGGCCAACGTCCTGACTTTC	CASSLRSGANVLTF
.	few	TRBV5-4	14	TRBJ2-5	TGTGCCAGCAGCCCGACAAGGCAGGGAGAGACCCAGTACTTC	CASSPTRQGETQYF
.	many	TRBV12-3/TRBV12-4	15	TRBJ1-5	TGTGCCAGCAGACTGGGACTCGAACGCAATCAGCCCCAGCATTTT	CASRLGLERNQPQHF
.	.	TRBV6-1	13	TRBJ2-7	TGTGCCAGCAGTACCACCAGCCTGGGGGAGCAGTACTTC	CASSTTSLGEQYF
TRBD2	.	TRBV3-1	17	TRBJ2-1	TGCGCCAGCAGCCAAGAAAGCTCTAGCGGGAGAAGGAATGGGCAGTTCTTC	CASSQESSSGRRNGQFF
TRBD2	many	TRBV20-1	19	TRBJ2-1	TGCAGTGCTTTCCAACCGATCTTAGCGGGGAGGGCAAGGAACAATGAGCAGTTCTTC	CSAFQPILAGRARNNEQFF
TRBD2	few	TRBV9	14	TRBJ2-5	TGTGCCAGCAGCGAGGGACTAGCGGTGAAGACCCAGTACTTC	CASSEGLAVKTQYF
.	many	TRBV27	14	TRBJ1-6	TGTGCCAGCAGTTTACCCGGGGCTAATTCACCCCTCCACTTT	CASSLPGANSPLHF
TRBD2	many	TRBV12-3/TRBV12-4	14	TRBJ2-2	TGTGCCAGCAACCCTAGCGGATACACCGGGGAGCTGTTTTTT	CASNPSGYTGELFF
.	.	TRBV3-1	14	TRBJ1-1	TGTGCCAGCAGCCCATCGAACAGGGAGCCTGAAGCTTTCTTT	CASSPSNREPEAFF
.	many	TRBV6-2/TRBV6-3	11	TRBJ2-7	TGTGCCAGCAACACAGGGAACGAGCAGTACTTC	CASNTGNEQYF
TRBD1	many	TRBV27	15	TRBJ1-5	TGTGCCAGCAGTTTTAGGGGGCTCGGCAATCAGCCCCAGCATTTT	CASSFRGLGNQPQHF
TRBD2	many	TRBV20-1	13	TRBJ2-1	TGCAGTGCCTCTTGGACTAGCGGCAATGAGCAGTTCTTC	CSASWTSGNEQFF
.	many	TRBV7-3	13	TRBJ1-1	TGTGCCAGCAGCTTAATGGGGGAGACTGAAGCTTTCTTT	CASSLMGETEAFF
TRBD1	.	TRBV27	16	TRBJ2-1	TGTGCCAGCAGTTTAGGGGACAGGGGATTTTACAATGAGCAGTTCTTC	CASSLGDRGFYNEQFF
.	many	TRBV6-2/TRBV6-3	14	TRBJ2-5	TGTGCCAGCAGTCAAGACTGGAACCAAGAGACCCAGTACTTC	CASSQDWNQETQYF
.	.	TRBV5-1	13	TRBJ1-2	TGCGCCAGCAGCCCAGGGGCCGGATATGGCTACACCTTC	CASSPGAGYGYTF
TRBD2	many	TRBV19	20	TRBJ2-1	TGTGCCAGTAGTATAAGAGGCGGAACGGAACTAGCGGGACCCTACAATGAGCAGTTCTTC	CASSIRGGTELAGPYNEQFF
TRBD2	.	TRBV19	13	TRBJ2-1	TGTGCCAGTAGTATGGTCGGGGGGAATGAGCAGTTCTTC	CASSMVGGNEQFF
TRBD2	many	TRBV7-2	14	TRBJ2-7	TGTGCCAGCAGCCCTCAGCGGGGGTACTACGAGCAGTACTTC	CASSPQRGYYEQYF
.	few	TRBV7-6	14	TRBJ1-4	TGTGCCAGCAGCTTAGACAGGGACGAGCGCTACCTGTTTTTT	CASSLDRDERYLFF
TRBD2	few	TRBV13	18	TRBJ2-3	TGTGTCAGCAGCTTAGTCCTAGCGGGAGTAAGGGGCACAGATACGCAGTATTTT	CVSSLVLAGVRGTDTQYF
.	few	TRBV29-1	11	TRBJ2-5	TGCAGCGTCGCCCCGGTAGAGACCCAGTACTTC	CSVAPVETQYF
.	.	TRBV7-9	15	TRBJ1-2	TGTGCCAGCAGTTACACCGGGACCTACGTCTATGGCTACACCTTC	CASSYTGTYVYGYTF
.	few	TRBV19	12	TRBJ1-1	TGTGCCAGTAGTATTGGGGTCACTGAAGCTTTCTTT	CASSIGVTEAFF
.	few	TRBV25-1	11	TRBJ1-1	TGTGCCACCCGAAGGTGGGCTGAAGCTTTCTTT	CATRRWAEAFF
.	few	TRBV9	15	TRBJ2-3	TGTGCCAGCAGCGTCAGCGGAGGCGAAGGCGATACGCAGTATTTT	CASSVSGGEGDTQYF
.	many	TRBV7-2	16	TRBJ1-5	TGTGCCAGCAGCTTAGAATTCACCTTGGGGCCTCAGCCCCAGCATTTT	CASSLEFTLGPQPQHF
.	many	TRBV27	14	TRBJ2-1	TGTGCCAGCAGCATCCGGGACGGCTACAATGAGCAGTTCTTC	CASSIRDGYNEQFF
TRBD2	few	TRBV6-2/TRBV6-3	13	TRBJ2-1	TGTGCCAGCAGCCAACTAGCGGCAAATGAGCAGTTCTTC	CASSQLAANEQFF
.	.	TRBV6-2/TRBV6-3	17	TRBJ2-5	TGTGCCAGCAGTTACTCGTATATCGAGGCAGGGCAAGAGACCCAGTACTTC	CASSYSYIEAGQETQYF
.	few	TRBV10-3	13	TRBJ1-6	TGTGCCATCAGGGAGACGGATAATTCACCCCTCCACTTT	CAIRETDNSPLHF
TRBD2	.	TRBV20-1	16	TRBJ2-5	TGCAGTGCTAGAGCCTTAGGACTAGCGGGGCAAGAGACCCAGTACTTC	CSARALGLAGQETQYF
.	many	TRBV7-9	15	TRBJ1-2	TGTGCCAGCAGCTTAGGTACAGGGTGGGACTATGGCTACACCTTC	CASSLGTGWDYGYTF
.	few	TRBV19	14	TRBJ2-1	TGTGCCAGTAGTACGGCGAGCTCCTACAATGAGCAGTTCTTC	CASSTASSYNEQFF
.	many	TRBV28	14	TRBJ1-5	TGTGCCAGCAGTCGAGCGGGGGGAAATCAGCCCCAGCATTTT	CASSRAGGNQPQHF
.	many	TRBV6-5	15	TRBJ2-3	TGTGCCAGCAGTTACACCGTTGGGGGGACAGATACGCAGTATTTT	CASSYTVGGTDTQYF
.	many	TRBV12-3/TRBV12-4	11	TRBJ1-1	TGTGCCAGCCTCGGCGGGTCTGAAGCTTTCTTT	CASLGGSEAFF
.	.	TRBV19	14	TRBJ1-2	TGTGCCAGTAACCCCATGGCGGATAACTATGGCTACACCTTC	CASNPMADNYGYTF
.	.	TRBV20-1	13	TRBJ2-1	TGCAGTATCATGCGGGACACCAACAATGAGCAGTTCTTC	CSIMRDTNNEQFF
.	many	TRBV27	15	TRBJ2-1	TGTGCCAGCAGTTTATTTGAGGCGGCCTGGGATGAGCAGTTCTTC	CASSLFEAAWDEQFF
.	few	TRBV7-9	15	TRBJ2-7	TGTGCCAGCAGCTTCTCCTTAGTGGGTCTCTACGAGCAGTACTTC	CASSFSLVGLYEQYF
.	many	TRBV6-2/TRBV6-3	15	TRBJ2-3	TGTGCCAGCAGTTCTGACCGGACTCGGACAGATACGCAGTATTTT	CASSSDRTRTDTQYF
.	many	TRBV2	12	TRBJ2-7	TGTGCCAGCGTCCCGGACGCCTACGAGCAGTACTTC	CASVPDAYEQYF
.	.	TRBV7-9	14	TRBJ1-1	TGTGCCAGCAGCCCCGGCTGGGGGGACACTGAAGCTTTCTTT	CASSPGWGDTEAFF
.	.	TRBV4-1	13	TRBJ2-5	TGCGCCAGCAGCCAAGCTCTTAGCGGGACCCAGTACTTC	CASSQALSGTQYF
.	many	TRBV5-6	15	TRBJ2-7	TGTGCCAGCAGCTTGATGGGGACGCGAAACTACGAGCAGTACTTC	CASSLMGTRNYEQYF
TRBD1	many	TRBV28	16	TRBJ1-5	TGTGCCAGCAGCTTAGGCTGGACAGGGGAGAATCAGCCCCAGCATTTT	CASSLGWTGENQPQHF
.	many	TRBV30	14	TRBJ2-2	TGTGCCTGGAGTGTACGTCCGGGGGTCGGGGAGCTGTTTTTT	CAWSVRPGVGELFF